These 24 T cell receptor beta chains were sequenced from one sample in a study of cytomegalovirus exposure and HLA in healthy donors. The PCR employed 60 Vbeta primers together with 13 Jbeta primers. TCRdb's copy holds only in-frame clones and misses some; the assay was immunoSEQ multiplex PCR. Listed are tens of thousands of clones; 15% falls within the top ten. The sample consisted of PBMCs. These receptors were collected from a man in his fifties in good health and CMV-seropositive.

The rearrangement joins TRBV19 to TRBJ1-1; TRBD1 might be the D (5 bases). This CDR3 has 14 amino acids. Trimming shortened V by 3 bases and J by 1 base, and 9 bases separated the two germline ends. CDR1 is LNHDA and CDR2 is SQIVND in the germline V gene (reference sequence). In DNA, the CDR3 is TGTGCCAGTAGTATGACGGGGGGGAACACTGAAGCTTTCTTT. Translation gives CASSMTGGNTEAFF. The whole variable domain, remainder taken from reference TRBV19 and TRBJ1-1, is DGGITQSPKYLFRKEGQNVTLSCEQNLNHDAMYWYRQDPGQGLRLIYYSQIVNDFQKGDIAEGYSVSREKKESFPLTVTSAQKNPTAFYLCASSMTGGNTEAFFGQGTRLTVV.

In the case of this clone: The identical CDR3 is also encoded by other nucleotide sequences in the sample. The genes are TRBV18 and TRBJ1-3; no definite D call. Germline CDR1 is KGHSH and CDR2 is LQKENI. Between the trimmed V and J ends, which lost 3 bases and 0 bases, there was a span of 12 bases. There are 16 residues in the CDR3. For the CDR3, the DNA is TGTGCCAGCTCACCCTATGACATCTCCTCTGGAAACACCATATATTTT. This codes for CASSPYDISSGNTIYF.

The chain recombines TRBV30 with TRBJ2-1; the match to TRBD2 covers 10 bases. With 2 bases clipped from V and 9 bases from J, the junction kept 4 bases outside the gene matches. Germline CDR1 reads GTSNPN; CDR2 reads SVGIG (reference sequence). The CDR3 length is 13 residues. The CDR3 here is CAWSSSGRGEQFF. The CDR3, as DNA: TGTGCCTGGAGTTCTAGCGGGAGAGGTGAGCAGTTCTTC.

This rearrangement joins TRBV7-9 to TRBJ1-1; no definite D call. There are 12 residues in the CDR3. The germline V gene encodes CDR1 SEHNR and CDR2 FQNEAQ (reference sequence). The V end lost 5 bases, the J end lost 5 bases, and 9 bases lay between the germline ends. The CDR3 region is CASSPGETEAFF. The CDR3 region has the DNA TGTGCCAGCAGCCCCGGGGAGACTGAAGCTTTCTTT.

The genes are TRBV30 and TRBJ1-5; no reliable D call. This CDR3 region has 14 residues. Per the germline V gene, CDR1 is GTSNPN and CDR2 is SVGIG (reference sequence). Trimming took off 0 bases at V and 3 bases at J, with 9 bases between the two ends. CDR3 DNA sequence: TGTGCCTGGAGTGTTGGAGGGAACAATCAGCCCCAGCATTTT. This encodes CAWSVGGNNQPQHF.

V usage is TRBV5-1 and J usage is TRBJ1-1; D perhaps matches TRBD1 (5 bases). The CDR3 sequence is 14 residues long. V lost 4 bases to trimming and J lost 0 bases, with 10 bases between them. The germline V gene has CDR1 SGHRS and CDR2 YFSETQ. The CDR3 protein is CASSRQRMNTEAFF. The DNA of the CDR3 is TGCGCCAGCAGCAGACAGAGAATGAACACTGAAGCTTTCTTT. The whole variable domain, filled in from reference TRBV5-1 and TRBJ1-1, reads KAGVTQTPRYLIKTRGQQVTLSCSPISGHRSVSWYQQTPGQGLQFLFEYFSETQRNKGNFPGRFSGRQFSNSRSEMNVSTLELGDSALYLCASSRQRMNTEAFFGQGTRLTVV.

This chain uses TRBV10-3 with TRBJ2-5; D is unclear. The CDR3 length is 12 residues. The V gene lost 3 bases and the J gene lost 11 bases, with 13 bases spanning the gap. CDR1 is ENHRY, CDR2 SYGVKD, per germline. The CDR3 bases are TGTGCCATCAGTGAAAACAGTCGAGAGCAGTACTTC. Encoded protein: CAISENSREQYF.

This sequence joins TRBV7-3 and TRBJ1-1; the match to TRBD1 covers 7 bases. J gave up 1 base and V 5 bases, and 1 base lay outside the gene matches. Germline CDR1 SGHTA, CDR2 FQGTGA. The CDR3 totals 13 residues. Written as DNA, the CDR3 is TGTGCCAGCAGCCCAGGGGGGAACACTGAAGCTTTCTTT. It specifies CASSPGGNTEAFF.

The rearrangement joins TRBV18 to TRBJ1-1, with a weak D call TRBD1 (6 bases). Trimming took 5 bases from V and 0 from J, leaving 10 bases between them. The CDR3 runs to 14 residues. The germline V gene encodes CDR1 KGHSH and CDR2 LQKENI. CDR3 nucleotide sequence: TGTGCCAGCTCAGGAGGACAGATGAACACTGAAGCTTTCTTT. As protein: CASSGGQMNTEAFF.

The rearrangement joins TRBV9 to TRBJ2-7, with D possibly matching TRBD2 (6 bases). The length of the CDR3 is 16 residues. Germline loops: CDR1 SGDLS, CDR2 YYNGEE. Deletions cut 0 bases from V and 3 bases from J, with 16 bases between. The CDR3 nucleotides are TGTGCCAGCAGCGTAGCCGGTAGCGGAGCATTCTACGAGCAGTACGTC. It yields the protein CASSVAGSGAFYEQYV.

This chain links TRBV5-1 with TRBJ2-2; 12 bases are shared with TRBD2. Germline V gene lookup returns CDR1 SGHRS and CDR2 YFSETQ. CDR3 length equals 17 residues. Unmatched junction bases numbered 11, after V lost 4 bases and J lost 7 bases. The CDR3 bases are TGCGCCAGCAGCGCGAATCTAGCGGGAGGGCCAGGCGGGGAGCTGTTTTTT. Translated: CASSANLAGGPGGELFF.

This sequence joins TRBV6-4 and TRBJ1-1; D is unclear. Trimming left V 5 bases short and J 1 base short, with 8 bases between. Germline V gene lookup returns CDR1 MRHNA and CDR2 SNTAGT. This CDR3 region has 13 residues. Here the CDR3 reads CASSFGENTEAFF. The CDR3 DNA reads as TGTGCCAGCAGTTTCGGAGAGAACACTGAAGCTTTCTTT.

V is TRBV19 and J is TRBJ1-5; 9 bases align to TRBD1. The CDR3 spans 15 residues. The germline gives CDR1 LNHDA, CDR2 SQIVND (reference sequence). With V trimmed by 3 bases and J by 3 bases, 3 bases remained unmatched. The CDR3 DNA reads TGTGCCAGTAGTATTTACAGGGGGCTCAATCAGCCCCAGCATTTT. Translating it yields CASSIYRGLNQPQHF.

The CDR3 bases are TGTGCCTCCGCGGCGAACTCTGGGGCCAACGTCCTGACTTTC. It is translated as CASAANSGANVLTF. This rearrangement joins TRBV19 to TRBJ2-6; D is unclear. The V end lost 11 bases, the J end lost 0 bases, and 11 bases lay between the germline ends. Germline CDR1 LNHDA, CDR2 SQIVND (reference sequence). This CDR3 spans 14 amino acids.

V usage is TRBV6-1 and J usage is TRBJ2-7; 10 bases align to TRBD1. This CDR3 contains 15 residues. Germline CDR1 is MNHNS and CDR2 is SASEGT. J gave up 4 bases and V 3 bases, and 6 bases lay outside the gene matches. CDR3 DNA sequence: TGTGCCAGCAGTGAGCTGGTGGGACAGGGGTACGAGCAGTACTTC. Its translation: CASSELVGQGYEQYF.

This chain links TRBV7-8 with TRBJ2-3; D is uncertain. Trimming took 8 bases from V and 0 from J, leaving 12 bases between them. This CDR3 region has 14 residues. Looked up from germline, CDR1 is SGHVS and CDR2 is FQNEAQ. The CDR3 is CASGLSASTDTQYF. Written as DNA, the CDR3 is TGTGCCAGCGGTTTAAGCGCTAGCACAGATACGCAGTATTTT.

The gene calls are TRBV4-3 and TRBJ1-4; 8 nucleotides line up with TRBD1. V dropped 7 bases and J dropped 7; count of bases not matched to a gene: 8. The germline V gene has CDR1 LGHNA and CDR2 YSLEER. CDR3 length: 14 residues. CDR3 protein: CASKRTGSGEKLFF. The CDR3 DNA follows: TGCGCCAGCAAGAGGACAGGGTCGGGTGAAAAACTGTTTTTT.

V usage is TRBV7-2 and J usage is TRBJ2-1; 7 bases line up with TRBD2. Germline CDR1 is SGHTA and CDR2 is FQGNSA. The CDR3 runs 13 residues. The ends lost 3 bases at V and 13 bases at J; junction bases unmatched: 9. CDR3 DNA: TGTGCCAGCAGCTTGTTGGCGGGAGTTCTTCAGTTCTTC. This gives the protein CASSLLAGVLQFF.

The DNA for the CDR3 is TGTGCCTGGAGTTTCACGGGAGGGTGGGGCTACACCTTC. It translates to CAWSFTGGWGYTF. This chain connects TRBV30 to TRBJ1-2; D remains ambiguous. The CDR3 runs to 13 residues. Germline CDR1 is GTSNPN and CDR2 is SVGIG (reference sequence). Trimming left V 2 bases short and J 8 bases short, with 15 bases between. The variable domain in full, with the rest retrieved from reference TRBV30 and TRBJ1-2, is SQTIHQWPATLVQPVGSPLSLECTVEGTSNPNLYWYRQAAGRGLQLLFYSVGIGQISSEVPQNLSASRPQDRQFILSSKKLLLSDSGFYLCAWSFTGGWGYTFGSGTRLTVV.

The chain is built from TRBV5-1 and TRBJ2-5; TRBD2 matches 8 bases. V lost 0 bases and J lost 4; bases outside the gene matches: 5. Germline V gene lookup returns CDR1 SGHRS and CDR2 YFSETQ. This CDR3 is 15 amino acids long. The CDR3 loop reads CASSLDGTRVETQYF. Here the CDR3 DNA reads TGCGCCAGCAGCTTGGACGGGACTAGGGTAGAGACCCAGTACTTC.

V usage is TRBV15 and J usage is TRBJ2-3; TRBD2 matches 8 bases. Germline assignment: CDR1 LNHNV and CDR2 YYDKDF (reference sequence). The CDR3 length is 15 residues. The V segment lost 2 bases and the J segment 4 bases; nucleotides outside the gene matches: 5. CDR3 in amino acids: CATSRTSGSADTQYF. The CDR3 DNA is TGTGCCACCAGCAGAACAAGCGGGAGTGCAGATACGCAGTATTTT.

This chain's CDR3 is CSVGYLAGVGEQYF. As DNA, the CDR3 is TGCAGCGTTGGATATTTAGCGGGAGTGGGCGAGCAGTACTTC. The chain recombines TRBV29-1 with TRBJ2-7; 9 positions match TRBD2. Trimming at V came to 4 bases and at J to 6 bases, leaving 10 bases not matched to a gene. Germline loops: CDR1 SQVTM, CDR2 ANQGSEA. The CDR3 spans 14 residues.

V gene TRBV25-1 combines with J gene TRBJ2-7, with D perhaps TRBD2 (6 bases). Trimming left V 0 bases short and J 3 bases short, with 9 bases between. Germline V gene sequence: CDR1 MGHDK, CDR2 SYGVNS. This CDR3 comprises 14 residues. This chain's CDR3 is CASSEYRGGYEQYF. CDR3 DNA sequence: TGTGCCAGCAGTGAATATAGGGGAGGCTACGAGCAGTACTTC.

The chain carries TRBV5-5 and TRBJ1-1, with TRBD1 matching 7 bases. The length of the CDR3 is 14 residues. The ends lost 5 bases at V and 0 bases at J; junction bases unmatched: 4. CDR1 and CDR2 from the germline V gene are SGHKS and YYEKEE (reference sequence). In DNA, the CDR3 is TGTGCCAGCAGGCTGGGACAGATGAACACTGAAGCTTTCTTT. Protein: CASRLGQMNTEAFF.